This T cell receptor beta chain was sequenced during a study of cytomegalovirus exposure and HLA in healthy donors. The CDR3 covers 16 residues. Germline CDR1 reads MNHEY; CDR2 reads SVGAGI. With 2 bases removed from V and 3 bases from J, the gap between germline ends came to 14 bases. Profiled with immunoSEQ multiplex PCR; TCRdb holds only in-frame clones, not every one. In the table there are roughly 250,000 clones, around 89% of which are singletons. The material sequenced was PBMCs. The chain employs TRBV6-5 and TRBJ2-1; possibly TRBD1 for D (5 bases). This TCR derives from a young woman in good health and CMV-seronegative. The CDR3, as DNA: TGTGCCAGCAGTTACAGTTCAGGGATAGGCTACAATGAGCAGTTCTTC. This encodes CASSYSSGIGYNEQFF.